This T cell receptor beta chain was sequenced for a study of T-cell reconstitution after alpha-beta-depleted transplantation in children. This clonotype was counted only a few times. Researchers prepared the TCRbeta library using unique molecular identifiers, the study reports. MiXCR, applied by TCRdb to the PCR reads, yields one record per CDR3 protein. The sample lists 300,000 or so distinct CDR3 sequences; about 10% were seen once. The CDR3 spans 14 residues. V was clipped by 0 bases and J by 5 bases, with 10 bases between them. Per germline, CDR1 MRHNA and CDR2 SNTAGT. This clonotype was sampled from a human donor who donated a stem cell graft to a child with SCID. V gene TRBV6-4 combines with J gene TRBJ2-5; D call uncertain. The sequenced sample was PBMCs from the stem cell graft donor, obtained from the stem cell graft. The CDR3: CASSDSWRSETQYF. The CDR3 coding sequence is TGTGCCAGCAGTGACTCGTGGCGCTCTGAGACCCAGTACTTC.